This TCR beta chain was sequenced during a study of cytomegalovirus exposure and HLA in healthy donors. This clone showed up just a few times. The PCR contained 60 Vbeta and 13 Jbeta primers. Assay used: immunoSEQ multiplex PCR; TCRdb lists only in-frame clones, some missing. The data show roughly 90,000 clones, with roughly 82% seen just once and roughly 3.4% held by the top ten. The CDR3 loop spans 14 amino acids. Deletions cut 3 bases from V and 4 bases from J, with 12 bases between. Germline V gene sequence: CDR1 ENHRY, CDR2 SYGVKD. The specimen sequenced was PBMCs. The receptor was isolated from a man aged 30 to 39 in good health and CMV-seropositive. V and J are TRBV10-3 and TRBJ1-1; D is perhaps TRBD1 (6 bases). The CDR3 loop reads CAISDRGVTTEAFF. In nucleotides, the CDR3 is TGTGCCATCAGTGACAGGGGAGTGACCACTGAAGCTTTCTTT.